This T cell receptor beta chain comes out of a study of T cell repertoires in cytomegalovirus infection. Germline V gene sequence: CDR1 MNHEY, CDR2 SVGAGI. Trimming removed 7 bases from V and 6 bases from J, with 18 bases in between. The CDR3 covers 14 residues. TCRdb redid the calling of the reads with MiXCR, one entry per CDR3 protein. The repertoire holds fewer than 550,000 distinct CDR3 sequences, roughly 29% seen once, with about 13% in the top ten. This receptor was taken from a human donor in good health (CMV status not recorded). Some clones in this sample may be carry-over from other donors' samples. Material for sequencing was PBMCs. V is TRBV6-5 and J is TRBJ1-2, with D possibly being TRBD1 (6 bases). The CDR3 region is CASNPDRRGDGYTF. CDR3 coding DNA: TGTGCCAGCAACCCTGACAGGCGGGGGGATGGCTACACCTTC.